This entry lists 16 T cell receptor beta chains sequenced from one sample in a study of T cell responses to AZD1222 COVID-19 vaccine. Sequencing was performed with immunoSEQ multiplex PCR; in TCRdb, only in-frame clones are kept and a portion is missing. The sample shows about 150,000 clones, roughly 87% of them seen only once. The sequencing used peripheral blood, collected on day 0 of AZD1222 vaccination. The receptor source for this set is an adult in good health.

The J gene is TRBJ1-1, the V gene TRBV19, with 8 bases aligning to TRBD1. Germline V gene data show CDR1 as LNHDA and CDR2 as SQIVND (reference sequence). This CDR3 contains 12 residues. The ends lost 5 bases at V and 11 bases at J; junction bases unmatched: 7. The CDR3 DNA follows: TGTGCCAGTAGTGTCGGACAGGGAGACGCTTTCTTT. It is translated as CASSVGQGDAFF.

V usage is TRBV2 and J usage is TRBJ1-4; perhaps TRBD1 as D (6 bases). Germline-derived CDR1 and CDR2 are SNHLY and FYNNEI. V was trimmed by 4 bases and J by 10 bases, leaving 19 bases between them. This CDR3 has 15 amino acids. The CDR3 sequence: CASSAGEGTLRKLFF. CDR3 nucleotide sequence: TGTGCCAGCAGTGCTGGTGAGGGGACACTTCGAAAACTGTTTTTT. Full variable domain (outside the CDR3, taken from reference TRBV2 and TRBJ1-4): EPEVTQTPSHQVTQMGQEVILRCVPISNHLYFYWYRQILGQKVEFLVSFYNNEISEKSEIFDDQFSVERPDGSNFTLKIRSTKLEDSAMYFCASSAGEGTLRKLFFGSGTQLSVL.

The CDR3 is CASSLRGEFRYGYTF. In DNA, the CDR3 is TGTGCCAGCAGTTTAAGGGGGGAATTTCGGTATGGCTACACCTTC. The genes are TRBV27 and TRBJ1-2, with D tentatively TRBD1 (6 bases). Trimming left V 2 bases short and J 5 bases short, with 15 bases between. Germline values: CDR1 MNHEY, CDR2 SMNVEV (reference sequence). CDR3 length: 15 amino acids.

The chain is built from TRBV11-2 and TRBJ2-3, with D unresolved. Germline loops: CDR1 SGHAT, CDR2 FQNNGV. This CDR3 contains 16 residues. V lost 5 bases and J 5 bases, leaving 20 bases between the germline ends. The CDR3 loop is CASSPRLDLYGDTQYF. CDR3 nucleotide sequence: TGTGCCAGCAGCCCCCGTTTGGACCTCTATGGAGATACGCAGTATTTT.

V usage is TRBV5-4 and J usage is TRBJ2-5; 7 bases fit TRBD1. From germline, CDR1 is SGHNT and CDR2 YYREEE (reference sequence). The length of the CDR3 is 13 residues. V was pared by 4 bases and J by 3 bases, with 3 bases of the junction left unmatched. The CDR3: CASSQGTEETQYF. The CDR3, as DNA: TGTGCCAGCAGCCAGGGGACAGAAGAGACCCAGTACTTC.

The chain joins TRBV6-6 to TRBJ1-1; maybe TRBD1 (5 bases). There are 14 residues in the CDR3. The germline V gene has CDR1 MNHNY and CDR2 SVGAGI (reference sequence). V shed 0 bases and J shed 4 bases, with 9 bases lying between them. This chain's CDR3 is CASSYSQGRTEAFF. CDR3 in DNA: TGTGCCAGCAGTTACTCGCAGGGACGCACTGAAGCTTTCTTT.

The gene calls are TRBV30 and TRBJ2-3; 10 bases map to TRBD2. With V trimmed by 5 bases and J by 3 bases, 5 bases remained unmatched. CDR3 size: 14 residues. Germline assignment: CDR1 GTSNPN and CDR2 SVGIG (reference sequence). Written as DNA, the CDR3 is TGTGCCTGGGTTAGCGGGAGGTGGACAGATACGCAGTATTTT. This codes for CAWVSGRWTDTQYF.

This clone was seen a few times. Here the CDR3 reads CASSPRDLWESSYNEQFF. The CDR3 nucleotides read TGTGCCAGCAGCCCGAGAGACCTGTGGGAGTCCTCCTACAATGAGCAGTTCTTC. The V gene is TRBV11-2, the J gene TRBJ2-1, with D possibly matching TRBD2 (5 bases). The length of the CDR3 is 18 residues. Germline-derived CDR1 and CDR2 are SGHAT and FQNNGV. The germline V and J ends were trimmed by 5 bases and 0 bases, with 20 bases remaining between them.

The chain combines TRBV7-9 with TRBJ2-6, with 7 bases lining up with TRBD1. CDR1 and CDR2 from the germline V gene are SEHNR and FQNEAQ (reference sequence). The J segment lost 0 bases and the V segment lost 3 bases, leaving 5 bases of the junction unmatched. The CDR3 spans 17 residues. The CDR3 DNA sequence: TGTGCCAGCAGCTTGGGCAGGGGGAACTCTGGGGCCAACGTCCTGACTTTC. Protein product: CASSLGRGNSGANVLTF.

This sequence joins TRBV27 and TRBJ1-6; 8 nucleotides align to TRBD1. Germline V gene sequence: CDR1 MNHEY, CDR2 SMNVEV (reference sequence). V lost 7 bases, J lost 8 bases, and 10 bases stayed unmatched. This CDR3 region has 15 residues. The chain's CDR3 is CASTPRGRAHSPLHF. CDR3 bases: TGTGCCAGCACTCCCAGGGGGCGCGCGCATTCACCCCTCCACTTT.

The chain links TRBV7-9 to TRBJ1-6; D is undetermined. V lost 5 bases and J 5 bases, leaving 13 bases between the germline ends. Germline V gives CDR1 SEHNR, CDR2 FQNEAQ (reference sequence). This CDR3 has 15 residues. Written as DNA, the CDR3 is TGTGCCAGCAGCCTGGGGTCGCCGAATAATTCACCCCTCCACTTT. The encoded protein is CASSLGSPNNSPLHF.

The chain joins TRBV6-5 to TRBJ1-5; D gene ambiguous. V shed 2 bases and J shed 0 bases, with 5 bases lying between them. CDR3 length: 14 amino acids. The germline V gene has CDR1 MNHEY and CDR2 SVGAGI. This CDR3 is CASSYVGSNQPQHF. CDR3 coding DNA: TGTGCCAGCAGTTACGTCGGTAGCAATCAGCCCCAGCATTTT.

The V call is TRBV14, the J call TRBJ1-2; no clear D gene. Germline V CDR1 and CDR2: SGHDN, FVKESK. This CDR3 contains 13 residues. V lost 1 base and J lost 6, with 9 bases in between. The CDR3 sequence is CASSQGFVNGYTF. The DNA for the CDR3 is TGTGCCAGCAGCCAAGGTTTTGTGAATGGCTACACCTTC.

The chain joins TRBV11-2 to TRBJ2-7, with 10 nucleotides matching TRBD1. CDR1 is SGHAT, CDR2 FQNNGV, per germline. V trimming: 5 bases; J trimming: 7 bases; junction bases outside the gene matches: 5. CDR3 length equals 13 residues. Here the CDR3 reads CASSIDRGREQYF. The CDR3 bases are TGTGCCAGCAGCATCGACAGGGGGCGAGAGCAGTACTTC.

The CDR3 region is CASSPRLNTEAFF. The CDR3 DNA sequence: TGTGCCAGCTCACCTCGATTGAACACTGAAGCTTTCTTT. V usage is TRBV18 and J usage is TRBJ1-1; D ambiguous. The V end was cut by 3 bases, the J end by 0 bases, with 5 bases between. Germline values: CDR1 KGHSH, CDR2 LQKENI. The CDR3 consists of 13 residues.

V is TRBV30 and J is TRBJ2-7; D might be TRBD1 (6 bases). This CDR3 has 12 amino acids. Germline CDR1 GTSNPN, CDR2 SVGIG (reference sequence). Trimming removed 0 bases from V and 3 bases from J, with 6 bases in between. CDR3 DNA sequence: TGTGCCTGGAGTGTACAGGGCTACGAGCAGTACTTC. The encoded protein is CAWSVQGYEQYF.